This TCR beta chain was recovered during a study of blood T cell repertoires in COVID-19. Study context: Samples representing acute and convalescent COVID-19 were sourced from the United States, Italy and Spain. Nucleic acid was either cDNA or gDNA, and it came from T cells, B-cell-depleted T cells, or PBMCs.

In the original analysis: Estimated nucleated cell counts came from reference gene primer amplification. TCRdb's copy holds only in-frame clones and misses some; the assay was immunoSEQ multiplex PCR. V, J and clone size were drawn from that table, and D and trimming were deduced from the DNA. The sample carries about 70,000 clones, 65% to 90% recorded once. Germline V gene lookup returns CDR1 ENHRY and CDR2 SYGVKD. The J segment lost 3 bases and the V segment lost 9 bases, leaving 7 bases of the junction unmatched. This CDR3 spans 14 amino acids. The sequence came from a woman aged 55-69 years with acute or convalescent COVID-19. V usage is TRBV10-3 and J usage is TRBJ2-1; 8 nucleotides agree with TRBD2. The sample comprised peripheral blood. DNA of the CDR3: TGTGCCATACAAGCGGGACTAGACTACAATGAGCAGTTCTTC. Translating gives CAIQAGLDYNEQFF.